This passage covers 32 T cell receptor beta chains from one sample sequenced in a study of identical twins. One entry per CDR3 protein results from TCRdb running MiXCR on the 5' RACE reads. The table lists hundreds of thousands of distinct CDR3 sequences, 5.5% to 6.5% of them singletons, with about 2% in the top ten. Sequencing used naive T cells sorted from blood. The receptor source for this set is a man aged 18 to 35 in good health.

This clonotype was found many times. The V and J genes are TRBV29-1 and TRBJ2-7; D possibly corresponds to TRBD1 (6 bases). V was cut by 7 bases and J by 5 bases, with 18 bases left in between. The CDR3 loop spans 13 amino acids. The germline V gene has CDR1 SQVTM and CDR2 ANQGSEA. The DNA of the CDR3 is TGCAGCGGGTCTCCTCAGGGGACGGACGAGCAGTACTTC. It translates to CSGSPQGTDEQYF.

This clonotype was observed many times. The V call is TRBV6-5, the J call TRBJ2-3; TRBD1 matches at 7 bases. With V trimmed by 5 bases and J by 1 base, 6 bases remained unmatched. The CDR3 runs 15 residues. Germline V gene data show CDR1 as MNHEY and CDR2 as SVGAGI. CDR3 DNA: TGTGCCAGCAGTGCCGGGACAGCCCGCACAGATACGCAGTATTTT. Translated: CASSAGTARTDTQYF.

This clonotype was seen ten or more times. The rearrangement joins TRBV20-1 to TRBJ2-1; the D gene is possibly TRBD2 (6 bases). This CDR3 contains 15 residues. V shed 4 bases and J shed 1 base, with 14 bases lying between them. Germline V lookup: CDR1 DFQATT, CDR2 SNEGSKA (reference sequence). The CDR3 reads CSAMYGRISYNEQFF. The DNA of the CDR3 is TGCAGTGCTATGTACGGGAGAATATCCTACAATGAGCAGTTCTTC.

In this sample, this clonotype turned up many times. The rearrangement joins TRBV5-1 to TRBJ2-3, with 10 bases matching TRBD2. V lost 2 bases and J lost 6; bases outside the gene matches: 9. The CDR3 is made up of 16 amino acids. CDR1 and CDR2 from the germline V gene are SGHRS and YFSETQ. The CDR3 bases are TGCGCCAGCAGCTTAGGAAGCGGGAGGGCCTTTGATACGCAGTATTTT. Amino acids: CASSLGSGRAFDTQYF.

The sample holds many counts of this clonotype. The J gene is TRBJ1-4, the V gene TRBV12-3 or TRBV12-4, with D unresolved. V shed 4 bases and J shed 0 bases, with 6 bases lying between them. The CDR3 length is 14 residues. The DNA of the CDR3 is TGTGCCAGCAGTTCCGGGACAACTAATGAAAAACTGTTTTTT. It translates to CASSSGTTNEKLFF.

This clonotype was counted at least ten times. The V and J genes are TRBV29-1 and TRBJ1-2; possibly TRBD1 for D (6 bases). The CDR3 has 12 residues. Per the germline V gene, CDR1 is SQVTM and CDR2 is ANQGSEA. Between the trimmed V and J ends, which lost 6 bases and 1 base, there was a span of 9 bases. Here the CDR3 DNA reads TGCAGCGTCGTGGACAGTAACTATGGCTACACCTTC. This translates into CSVVDSNYGYTF.

In this sample, this clonotype turned up a few times. The V call is TRBV18, the J call TRBJ2-2; 14 nucleotides line up with TRBD2. V shed 3 bases and J 2 bases; nucleotides not matched to a gene: 8. The CDR3 covers 19 residues. Germline values: CDR1 KGHSH, CDR2 LQKENI. In nucleotides, the CDR3 is TGTGCCAGCTCACCGAAGGGACTAGCGGGAGTCGGAAACACCGGGGAGCTGTTTTTT. Its protein product is CASSPKGLAGVGNTGELFF.

This clonotype was recorded many times. V and J are TRBV29-1 and TRBJ2-7; D possibly matches TRBD1 or TRBD2 (5 bases each). There are 13 residues in the CDR3. CDR1 is SQVTM, CDR2 ANQGSEA, per germline. With 2 bases removed from V and 5 bases from J, the gap between germline ends came to 13 bases. CDR3 protein: CSVERGVGNEQYF. The CDR3 DNA reads TGCAGCGTTGAAAGAGGGGTCGGCAACGAGCAGTACTTC.

In this sample, this clonotype turned up a few times. The chain is built from TRBV5-1 and TRBJ1-1, with a weak D call TRBD1 (6 bases). The CDR3 is made up of 13 amino acids. The V gene lost 4 bases and the J gene lost 4 bases, with 11 bases spanning the gap. Germline V CDR1 and CDR2: SGHRS, YFSETQ. The CDR3 nucleotides are TGCGCCAGCAGCCCAGGGGCGACCACTGAAGCTTTCTTT. It is translated as CASSPGATTEAFF. Together with reference TRBV5-1 and TRBJ1-1, the CDR3 gives the full variable domain: KAGVTQTPRYLIKTRGQQVTLSCSPISGHRSVSWYQQTPGQGLQFLFEYFSETQRNKGNFPGRFSGRQFSNSRSEMNVSTLELGDSALYLCASSPGATTEAFFGQGTRLTVV.

Only a few counts were recorded for this clonotype. V and J are TRBV5-1 and TRBJ2-3, with a weak D call TRBD2 (6 bases). Germline assignment: CDR1 SGHRS and CDR2 YFSETQ. V was pared by 4 bases and J by 6 bases, with 18 bases between. The CDR3 is 15 residues long. The CDR3 loop reads CASSAGLMGGDTQYF. CDR3 sequence (DNA): TGCGCCAGCAGCGCTGGACTAATGGGCGGCGATACGCAGTATTTT.

In its sample, this clonotype was seen many times. The chain is built from TRBV12-3 or TRBV12-4 and TRBJ2-3, with 14 bases matching TRBD2. The V segment lost 5 bases and the J segment 5 bases; nucleotides outside the gene matches: 6. This CDR3 spans 16 amino acids. The CDR3 DNA is TGTGCCAGCAGTCCGACGACTAGCGGGAGGGGAGATACGCAGTATTTT. It is translated as CASSPTTSGRGDTQYF.

This chain uses TRBV6-2 or TRBV6-3 with TRBJ2-7; TRBD2 matches 14 bases. Germline CDR1 is MNHEY and CDR2 is SVGEGT. With V trimmed by 2 bases and J by 5 bases, 17 bases remained unmatched. This CDR3 has 20 amino acids. CDR3 bases: TGTGCCAGCAGTTACACACCCTCAGGACTAGCGGGAGGCTCGAGCGACGAGCAGTACTTC. Amino acid sequence: CASSYTPSGLAGGSSDEQYF.

The sample holds many counts of this clonotype. The chain carries TRBV5-1 and TRBJ2-3; no definite D call. This CDR3 contains 13 residues. With 4 bases removed from V and 2 bases from J, the gap between germline ends came to 8 bases. CDR1 is SGHRS, CDR2 YFSETQ, per germline. Written as DNA, the CDR3 is TGCGCCAGCAGCGCTCCAATCACAGATACGCAGTATTTT. As protein: CASSAPITDTQYF.

The CDR3 protein is CATSGSSGSPLYEQFF. The CDR3 nucleotides read TGTGCCACCAGTGGTTCCAGCGGGAGCCCTCTCTATGAGCAGTTCTTC. The rearrangement links TRBV24-1 to TRBJ2-1; 8 nucleotides line up with TRBD2. There are 16 residues in the CDR3. The ends lost 5 bases at V and 8 bases at J; junction bases unmatched: 13. Germline CDR1 and CDR2: KGHDR and SFDVKD.

There are many counts of this clonotype. This chain links TRBV6-6 with TRBJ2-7; no clear D gene. There are 11 residues in the CDR3. V was shortened by 0 bases and J by 7 bases, with 4 bases between the two germline ends. Germline V gene data show CDR1 as MNHNY and CDR2 as SVGAGI (reference sequence). The CDR3 spells CASSYSEEQYF. As DNA, the CDR3 is TGTGCCAGCAGTTACTCTGAAGAGCAGTACTTC.

The J gene is TRBJ1-2, the V gene TRBV10-3; D not certain. This CDR3 comprises 16 residues. Germline V gene data show CDR1 as ENHRY and CDR2 as SYGVKD. Trimming cost V 0 bases and J 6 bases, with 17 bases left between them. Here the CDR3 reads CAISESRAADHDGYTF. The CDR3 DNA is TGTGCCATCAGTGAGTCTCGCGCAGCCGACCACGATGGCTACACCTTC.

There are a few counts of this clonotype. The chain combines TRBV12-3 or TRBV12-4 with TRBJ2-2, with D perhaps matching TRBD1 (6 bases). This CDR3 has 14 residues. Trimming removed 8 bases at V and 8 bases at J, with 18 bases between. The DNA for the CDR3 is TGTGCCAGCGACGGGCGGGCAGGGGATGGGGAGCTGTTTTTT. This sequence encodes CASDGRAGDGELFF.

The chain combines TRBV6-4 with TRBJ2-5; 7 nucleotides match TRBD1. This CDR3 spans 14 amino acids. With 0 bases clipped from V and 4 bases from J, the junction kept 2 bases outside the gene matches. The germline CDR1 and CDR2 sequences are MRHNA and SNTAGT. The CDR3 is CASSDSNRGETQYF. Written as DNA, the CDR3 is TGTGCCAGCAGTGACTCTAACAGGGGAGAGACCCAGTACTTC.

This clonotype was seen at least ten times. The CDR3 here is CASSEPGLADTRETQYF. CDR3 DNA: TGTGCCAGCAGTGAACCGGGACTAGCGGATACCAGGGAGACCCAGTACTTC. V and J are TRBV25-1 and TRBJ2-5, with 11 bases aligning to TRBD2. The CDR3 extends over 17 amino acids. With V trimmed by 2 bases and J by 5 bases, 10 bases remained unmatched. CDR1 MGHDK and CDR2 SYGVNS come from the germline V gene.

This clonotype was counted ten times or more. The junction shows a germline mismatch at one end, possibly a read error. The chain combines TRBV7-2 with TRBJ2-7; the D call may be TRBD1 or TRBD2 (5 bases each). Per germline, CDR1 SGHTA and CDR2 FQGNSA. CDR3 length equals 15 residues. CDR3 coding DNA: TGTGCCAGCAGCCGTACCGGGACCACCTCCTCCGAGCAGTACTTC. This encodes CASSRTGTTSSEQYF. The full variable domain, rest sourced from reference TRBV7-2 and TRBJ2-7, is GAGVSQSPSNKVTEKGKDVELRCDPISGHTALYWYRQSLGQGLEFLIYFQGNSAPDKSGLPSDRFSAERTGGSVSTLTIQRTQQEDSAVYLCASSRTGTTSSEQYFGPGTRLTVT.

V is TRBV28 and J is TRBJ2-5; either TRBD1 or TRBD2 may fit D (5 bases each). The CDR3 runs to 13 residues. Per the germline V gene, CDR1 is MDHEN and CDR2 is SYDVKM. Trimming left V 4 bases short and J 5 bases short, with 11 bases between. CDR3 amino acids: CASSSAEGETQYF. The DNA for the CDR3 is TGTGCCAGCAGTTCGGCCGAGGGGGAGACCCAGTACTTC.

In its sample, this clonotype was seen many times. The chain joins TRBV9 to TRBJ2-1; 7 bases map to TRBD2. The CDR3 sequence is 16 residues long. V lost 0 bases to trimming and J lost 3 bases; unmatched junction nucleotides: 6. The germline gives CDR1 SGDLS, CDR2 YYNGEE. CDR3 region: CASSVDAGVDYNEQFF. In nucleotides, the CDR3 is TGTGCCAGCAGCGTAGATGCGGGAGTCGACTACAATGAGCAGTTCTTC. The full variable domain, its missing parts supplied by reference TRBV9 and TRBJ2-1, is DSGVTQTPKHLITATGQRVTLRCSPRSGDLSVYWYQQSLDQGLQFLIQYYNGEERAKGNILERFSAQQFPDLHSELNLSSLELGDSALYFCASSVDAGVDYNEQFFGPGTRLTVL.

This clonotype was seen ten or more times. The V gene is TRBV6-5, the J gene TRBJ2-1; D may be TRBD1 or TRBD2 (5 bases each). The CDR3 length is 11 residues. Germline values: CDR1 MNHEY, CDR2 SVGAGI. Trimming shortened V by 7 bases and J by 9 bases, and 10 bases separated the two germline ends. The CDR3 DNA reads as TGTGCCAGCACCCTGGGACGTGAGCAGTTCTTC. It codes for CASTLGREQFF.

This clonotype was picked up a small number of times. This sequence joins TRBV3-1 and TRBJ2-2, with D perhaps matching TRBD1 or TRBD2 (6 bases each). Trimming took 1 base from V and 7 from J, leaving 10 bases between them. This CDR3 comprises 14 residues. Germline V gene data show CDR1 as LGHDT and CDR2 as YNNKEL (reference sequence). The CDR3 sequence: CASSQAGGGGELFF. The CDR3 DNA reads TGTGCCAGCAGCCAAGCCGGGGGCGGCGGGGAGCTGTTTTTT.

This clonotype was seen ten or more times. J is TRBJ2-5 and V is TRBV12-3 or TRBV12-4; possibly TRBD1 or TRBD2 for D (5 bases each). V was trimmed by 2 bases and J by 2 bases, leaving 12 bases between them. The CDR3 has 15 amino acids. The CDR3 DNA reads as TGTGCCAGCAGTTTACTAGAGGGGCGTCAAGAGACCCAGTACTTC. This gives the protein CASSLLEGRQETQYF.

In its sample, this clonotype was seen many times. This chain connects TRBV12-3 or TRBV12-4 to TRBJ2-1, with TRBD1 matching 9 bases. J was trimmed by 4 bases and V by 4 bases; bases with no gene match: 8. The CDR3 consists of 16 residues. This CDR3 reads CASSSRTGANYNEQFF. For the CDR3, the DNA is TGTGCCAGCAGTTCCAGGACAGGGGCAAATTACAATGAGCAGTTCTTC.

This clonotype has only a few counts. This chain connects TRBV6-1 to TRBJ1-4; TRBD1 might be the D (6 bases). From germline, CDR1 is MNHNS and CDR2 SASEGT. V gave up 11 bases and J gave up 15 bases, with 19 bases separating them. The CDR3 is made up of 11 amino acids. The CDR3 sequence is CASDSGNSVFF. The CDR3 DNA is TGTGCCTCGGACAGCGGGAATAGTGTGTTTTTT.

Here the CDR3 reads CSARDDSKETQYF. In DNA, the CDR3 is TGCAGTGCTAGAGACGACAGTAAAGAGACCCAGTACTTC. The chain employs TRBV20-1 and TRBJ2-5, with D maybe TRBD1 (5 bases). The CDR3 loop spans 13 amino acids. Germline values: CDR1 DFQATT, CDR2 SNEGSKA (reference sequence). V was cut by 0 bases and J by 3 bases, with 8 bases left in between.

This clonotype came up a few times. V is TRBV12-3 or TRBV12-4 and J is TRBJ2-3; TRBD1 matches at 9 bases. Losses at the gene ends were 5 bases for V and 6 bases for J; bases not matched to a gene: 9. CDR3 length: 15 residues. CDR3 nucleotides: TGTGCCAGCAGTCCCCGGACAGGGGATATCGATACGCAGTATTTT. Translated: CASSPRTGDIDTQYF.

This clonotype was seen a handful of times. The chain combines TRBV20-1 with TRBJ2-7; 8 bases match TRBD2. This CDR3 comprises 14 residues. V gave up 6 bases and J gave up 3 bases; unmatched junction bases: 10. CDR1 and CDR2 (germline): DFQATT, SNEGSKA (reference sequence). The chain's CDR3 is CSAPPLAGSYEQYF. The CDR3 DNA follows: TGCAGTGCCCCCCCCCTAGCGGGTAGCTACGAGCAGTACTTC.

This clonotype was counted ten times or more. The V call is TRBV15, the J call TRBJ1-5; D remains ambiguous. From germline, CDR1 is LNHNV and CDR2 YYDKDF (reference sequence). The CDR3 extends over 13 amino acids. V lost 8 bases to trimming and J lost 0 bases, with 8 bases between them. The CDR3 loop reads CATGEDSNQPQHF. The CDR3 DNA reads TGTGCCACCGGGGAGGATAGCAATCAGCCCCAGCATTTT.

Only a few counts were recorded for this clonotype. The rearrangement uses TRBV11-3 and TRBJ2-1; tentatively, D is TRBD1 or TRBD2 (5 bases each). V lost 4 bases, J lost 7 bases, and 14 bases lay in between. This CDR3 contains 14 residues. Looked up from germline, CDR1 is SGHNT and CDR2 is YENEEA. The CDR3 sequence: CASSSFTGTNEQFF. The CDR3 DNA sequence: TGTGCCAGCAGCTCGTTCACCGGGACGAATGAGCAGTTCTTC.